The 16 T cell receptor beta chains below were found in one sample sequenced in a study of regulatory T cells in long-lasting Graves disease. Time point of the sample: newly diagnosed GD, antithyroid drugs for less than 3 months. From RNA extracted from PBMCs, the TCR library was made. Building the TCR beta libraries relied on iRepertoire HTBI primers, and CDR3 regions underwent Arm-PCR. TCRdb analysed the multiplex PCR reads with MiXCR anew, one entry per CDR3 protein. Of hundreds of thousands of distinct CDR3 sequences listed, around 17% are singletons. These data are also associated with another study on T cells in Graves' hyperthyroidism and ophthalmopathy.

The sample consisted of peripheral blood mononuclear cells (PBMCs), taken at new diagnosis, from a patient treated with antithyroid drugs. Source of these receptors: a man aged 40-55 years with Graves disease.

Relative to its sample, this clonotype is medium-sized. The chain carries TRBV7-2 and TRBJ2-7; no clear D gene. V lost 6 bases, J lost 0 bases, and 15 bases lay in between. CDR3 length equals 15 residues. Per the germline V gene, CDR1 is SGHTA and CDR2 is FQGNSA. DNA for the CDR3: TGTGCCAGCAGTTACCGCCTGAGGAGCTCCTACGAGCAGTACTTC. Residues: CASSYRLRSSYEQYF.

The DNA for the CDR3 is TGTGCCAGCAGTCCCGGGAGGGCTTACTACGAGCAGTACTTC. Translation gives CASSPGRAYYEQYF. The V call is TRBV7-2, the J call TRBJ2-7; TRBD2 agrees at 8 bases. Germline trimming cut 6 bases from V and 3 bases from J; bases unmatched to any gene: 7. The CDR3 is 14 amino acids. Germline CDR1 SGHTA, CDR2 FQGNSA.

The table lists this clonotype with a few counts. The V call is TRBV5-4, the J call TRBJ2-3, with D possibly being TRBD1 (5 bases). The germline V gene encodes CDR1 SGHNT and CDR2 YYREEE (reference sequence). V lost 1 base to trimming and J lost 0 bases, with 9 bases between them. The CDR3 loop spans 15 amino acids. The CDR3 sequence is CASSLFGHSTDTQYF. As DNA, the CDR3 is TGTGCCAGCAGCTTGTTCGGACACAGCACAGATACGCAGTATTTT.

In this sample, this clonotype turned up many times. The chain's CDR3 is CASSRTGGPSTDTQYF. The CDR3 nucleotides are TGTGCCAGCAGTCGGACAGGGGGACCTAGCACAGATACGCAGTATTTT. The chain recombines TRBV6-1 with TRBJ2-3; TRBD1 aligns across 10 bases. The CDR3 has 16 amino acids. Germline CDR1 is MNHNS and CDR2 is SASEGT. Trimming at V came to 5 bases and at J to 0 bases, leaving 5 bases not matched to a gene.

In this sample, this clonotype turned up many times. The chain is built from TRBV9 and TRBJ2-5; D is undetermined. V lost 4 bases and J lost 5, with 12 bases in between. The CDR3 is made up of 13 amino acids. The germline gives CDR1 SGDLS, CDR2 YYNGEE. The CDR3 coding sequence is TGTGCCAGCAGCAAAAATAGCTGGGAGACCCAGTACTTC. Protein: CASSKNSWETQYF. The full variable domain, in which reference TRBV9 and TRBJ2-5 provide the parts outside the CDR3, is DSGVTQTPKHLITATGQRVTLRCSPRSGDLSVYWYQQSLDQGLQFLIQYYNGEERAKGNILERFSAQQFPDLHSELNLSSLELGDSALYFCASSKNSWETQYFGPGTRLLVL.

The CDR3 DNA reads as TGCAGTGCCCTTCGACAGGGCGATCAGCCCCAGCATTTT. Translation: CSALRQGDQPQHF. The chain links TRBV20-1 to TRBJ1-5, with 7 bases aligning to TRBD1. V dropped 6 bases and J dropped 5; count of bases not matched to a gene: 7. CDR1 DFQATT and CDR2 SNEGSKA come from the germline V gene (reference sequence). This CDR3 has 13 amino acids.

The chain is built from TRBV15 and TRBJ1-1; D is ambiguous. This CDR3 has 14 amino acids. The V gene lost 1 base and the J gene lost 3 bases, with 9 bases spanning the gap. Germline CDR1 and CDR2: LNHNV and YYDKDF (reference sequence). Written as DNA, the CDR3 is TGTGCCACCAGCAGAGGGCTAATGGACACTGAAGCTTTCTTT. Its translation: CATSRGLMDTEAFF.

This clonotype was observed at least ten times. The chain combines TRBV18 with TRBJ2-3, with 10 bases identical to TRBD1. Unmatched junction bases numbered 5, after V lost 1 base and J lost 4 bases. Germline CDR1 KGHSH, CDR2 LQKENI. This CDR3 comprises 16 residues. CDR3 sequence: CASSPLGTGAADTQYF. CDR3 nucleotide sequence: TGTGCCAGCTCACCACTGGGGACAGGGGCCGCAGATACGCAGTATTTT.

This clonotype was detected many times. The chain's CDR3 is CSASRTSGSYEQYF. CDR3 bases: TGCAGTGCTAGTCGAACTAGCGGATCCTACGAGCAGTACTTC. The chain has TRBV20-1 and TRBJ2-7; TRBD2 agrees at 8 bases. With 3 bases clipped from V and 1 base from J, the junction kept 5 bases outside the gene matches. CDR1 is DFQATT and CDR2 is SNEGSKA in the germline V gene (reference sequence). There are 14 residues in the CDR3.

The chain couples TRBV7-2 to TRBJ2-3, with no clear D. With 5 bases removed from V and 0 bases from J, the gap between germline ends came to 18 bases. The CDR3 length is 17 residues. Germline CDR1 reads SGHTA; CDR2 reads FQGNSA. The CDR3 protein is CASSPTIDSLSTDTQYF. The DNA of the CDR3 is TGTGCCAGCAGCCCTACGATAGATAGTTTGAGCACAGATACGCAGTATTTT.

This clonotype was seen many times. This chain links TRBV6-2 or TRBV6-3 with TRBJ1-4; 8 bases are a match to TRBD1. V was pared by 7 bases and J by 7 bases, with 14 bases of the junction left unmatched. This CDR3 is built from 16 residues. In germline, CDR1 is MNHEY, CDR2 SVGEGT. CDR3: CASTTGYGQGSEKLFF. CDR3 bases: TGTGCCAGCACCACCGGGTATGGACAGGGCAGTGAAAAACTGTTTTTT.

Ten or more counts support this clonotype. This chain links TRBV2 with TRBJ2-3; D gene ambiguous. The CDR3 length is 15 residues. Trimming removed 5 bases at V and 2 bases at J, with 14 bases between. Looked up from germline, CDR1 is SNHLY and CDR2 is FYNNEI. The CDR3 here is CASSRRGDPTDTQYF. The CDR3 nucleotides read TGTGCCAGCAGTCGGCGAGGTGACCCCACAGATACGCAGTATTTT.

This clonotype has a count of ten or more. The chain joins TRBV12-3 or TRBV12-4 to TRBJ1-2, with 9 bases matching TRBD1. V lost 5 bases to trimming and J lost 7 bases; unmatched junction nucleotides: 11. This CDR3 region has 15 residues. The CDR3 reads CASSTTGTGFFGYTF. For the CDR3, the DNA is TGTGCCAGCAGTACGACCGGGACAGGGTTTTTTGGCTACACCTTC.

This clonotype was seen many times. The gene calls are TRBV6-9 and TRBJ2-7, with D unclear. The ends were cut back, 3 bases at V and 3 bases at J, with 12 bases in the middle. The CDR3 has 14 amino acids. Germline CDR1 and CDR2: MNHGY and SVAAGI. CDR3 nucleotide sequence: TGTGCCAGCAGTTACAATCCCTGGGGCTACGAGCAGTACTTC. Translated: CASSYNPWGYEQYF.

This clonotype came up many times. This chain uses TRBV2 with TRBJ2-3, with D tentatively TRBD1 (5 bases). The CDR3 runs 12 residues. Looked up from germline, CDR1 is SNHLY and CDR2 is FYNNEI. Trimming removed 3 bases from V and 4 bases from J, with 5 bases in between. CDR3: CASSDRADTQYF. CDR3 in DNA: TGTGCCAGCAGTGACAGGGCAGATACGCAGTATTTT.

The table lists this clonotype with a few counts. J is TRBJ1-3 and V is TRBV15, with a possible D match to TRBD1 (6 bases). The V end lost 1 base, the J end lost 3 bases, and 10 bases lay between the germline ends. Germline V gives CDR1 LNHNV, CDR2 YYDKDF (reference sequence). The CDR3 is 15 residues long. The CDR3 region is CATSRAGAGGNTIYF. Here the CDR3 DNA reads TGTGCCACCAGCAGAGCGGGGGCGGGTGGAAACACCATATATTTT.